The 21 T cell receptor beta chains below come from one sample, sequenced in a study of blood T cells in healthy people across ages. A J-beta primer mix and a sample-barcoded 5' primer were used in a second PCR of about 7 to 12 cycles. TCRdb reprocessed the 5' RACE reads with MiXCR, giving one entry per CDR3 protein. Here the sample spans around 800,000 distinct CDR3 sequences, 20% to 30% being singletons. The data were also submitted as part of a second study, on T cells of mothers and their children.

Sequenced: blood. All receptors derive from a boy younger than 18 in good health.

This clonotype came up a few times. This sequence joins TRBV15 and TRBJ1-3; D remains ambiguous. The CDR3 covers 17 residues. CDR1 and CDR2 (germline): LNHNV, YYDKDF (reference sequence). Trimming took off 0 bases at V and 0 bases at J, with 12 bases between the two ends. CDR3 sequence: CATSRDSSALSGNTIYF. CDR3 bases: TGTGCCACCAGCAGAGATTCGAGTGCCCTCTCTGGAAACACCATATATTTT.

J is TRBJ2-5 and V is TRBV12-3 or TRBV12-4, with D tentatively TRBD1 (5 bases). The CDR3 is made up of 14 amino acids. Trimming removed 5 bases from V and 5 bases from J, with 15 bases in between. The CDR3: CASSPVRVRETQYF. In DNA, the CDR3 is TGTGCCAGCAGTCCCGTCAGGGTACGGGAGACCCAGTACTTC.

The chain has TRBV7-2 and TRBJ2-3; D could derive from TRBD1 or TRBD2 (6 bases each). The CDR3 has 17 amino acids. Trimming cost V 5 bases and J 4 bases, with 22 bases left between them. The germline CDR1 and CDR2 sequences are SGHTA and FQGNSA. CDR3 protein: CASSPPGALDPPDTQYF. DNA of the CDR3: TGTGCCAGCAGCCCACCGGGGGCGTTAGATCCCCCAGATACGCAGTATTTT.

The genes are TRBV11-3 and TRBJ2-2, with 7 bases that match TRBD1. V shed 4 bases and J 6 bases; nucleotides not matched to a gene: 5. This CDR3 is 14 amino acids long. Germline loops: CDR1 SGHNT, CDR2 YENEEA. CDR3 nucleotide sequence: TGTGCCAGCAGCTCGGACAGGTGGTCCGGGGAGCTGTTTTTT. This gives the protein CASSSDRWSGELFF.

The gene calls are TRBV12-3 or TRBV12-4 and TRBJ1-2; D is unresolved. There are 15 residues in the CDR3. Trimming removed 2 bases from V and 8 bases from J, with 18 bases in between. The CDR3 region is CASSLSLDGPGGYTF. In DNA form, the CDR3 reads TGTGCCAGCAGTTTATCCCTCGACGGACCTGGCGGCTACACCTTC.

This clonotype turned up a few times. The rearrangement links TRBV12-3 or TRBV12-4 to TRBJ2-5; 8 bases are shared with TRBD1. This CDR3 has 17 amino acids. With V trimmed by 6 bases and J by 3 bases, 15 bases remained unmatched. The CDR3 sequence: CASRASLTGDTKETQYF. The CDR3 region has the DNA TGTGCCAGCAGAGCCTCTCTGACAGGGGACACTAAAGAGACCCAGTACTTC.

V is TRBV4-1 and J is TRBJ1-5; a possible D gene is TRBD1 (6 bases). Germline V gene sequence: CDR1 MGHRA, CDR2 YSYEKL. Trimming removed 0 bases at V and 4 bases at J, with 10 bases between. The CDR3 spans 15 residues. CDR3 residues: CASSQEGARNQPQHF. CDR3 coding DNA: TGCGCCAGCAGCCAAGAGGGGGCGAGGAATCAGCCCCAGCATTTT.

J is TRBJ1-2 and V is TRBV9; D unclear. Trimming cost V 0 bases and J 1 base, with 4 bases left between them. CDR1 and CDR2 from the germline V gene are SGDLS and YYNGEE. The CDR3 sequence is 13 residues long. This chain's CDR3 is CASSVEDNYGYTF. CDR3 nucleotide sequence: TGTGCCAGCAGCGTAGAGGATAACTATGGCTACACCTTC. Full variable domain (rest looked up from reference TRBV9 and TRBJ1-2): DSGVTQTPKHLITATGQRVTLRCSPRSGDLSVYWYQQSLDQGLQFLIQYYNGEERAKGNILERFSAQQFPDLHSELNLSSLELGDSALYFCASSVEDNYGYTFGSGTRLTVV.

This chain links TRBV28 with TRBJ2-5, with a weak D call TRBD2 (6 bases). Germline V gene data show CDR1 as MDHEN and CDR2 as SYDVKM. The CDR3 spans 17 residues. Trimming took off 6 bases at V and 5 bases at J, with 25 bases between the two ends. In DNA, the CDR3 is TGTGCCAGCAGCCCCGCGTCGGCGGAGGGTGTGATGGAGACCCAGTACTTC. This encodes CASSPASAEGVMETQYF.

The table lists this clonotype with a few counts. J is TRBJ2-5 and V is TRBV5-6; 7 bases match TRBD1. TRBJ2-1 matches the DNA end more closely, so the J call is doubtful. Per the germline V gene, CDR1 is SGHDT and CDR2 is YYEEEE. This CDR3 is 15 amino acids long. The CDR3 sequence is CASSSIGSGGNEQFF. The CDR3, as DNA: TGTGCCAGCAGCTCCATAGGGTCAGGGGGCAATGAGCAGTTCTTC.

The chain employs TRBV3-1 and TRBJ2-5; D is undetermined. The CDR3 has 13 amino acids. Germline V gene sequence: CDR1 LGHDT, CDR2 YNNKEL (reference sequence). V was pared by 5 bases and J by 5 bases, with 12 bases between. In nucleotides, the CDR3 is TGTGCCAGCAGCAGTCCAGAAGGGGAGACCCAGTACTTC. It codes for CASSSPEGETQYF.

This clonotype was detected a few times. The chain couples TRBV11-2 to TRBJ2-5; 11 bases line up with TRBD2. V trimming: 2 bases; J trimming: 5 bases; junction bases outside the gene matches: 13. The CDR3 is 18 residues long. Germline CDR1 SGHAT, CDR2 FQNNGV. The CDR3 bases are TGTGCCAGCAGCTTAAGGTCTACTAGCGGGGGCCCTGTTGAGACCCAGTACTTC. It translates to CASSLRSTSGGPVETQYF.

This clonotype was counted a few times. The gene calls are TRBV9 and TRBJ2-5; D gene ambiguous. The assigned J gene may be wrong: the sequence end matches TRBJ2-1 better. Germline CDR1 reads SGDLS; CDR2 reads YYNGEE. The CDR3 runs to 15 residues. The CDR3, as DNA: TGTGCCAGCAGCGTAGCCGGCAGATCTTACAATGAGCAGTTCTTC. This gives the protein CASSVAGRSYNEQFF.

The CDR3 DNA is TGTGCCAGCAGCCACCGATCGGAGACCCAGTACTTC. This sequence encodes CASSHRSETQYF. The chain uses TRBV3-1 and TRBJ2-1; no reliable D call. The J call may not be correct, given that the DNA end is closer to TRBJ2-5. CDR1 and CDR2 from the germline V gene are LGHDT and YNNKEL (reference sequence). This CDR3 is 12 amino acids long.

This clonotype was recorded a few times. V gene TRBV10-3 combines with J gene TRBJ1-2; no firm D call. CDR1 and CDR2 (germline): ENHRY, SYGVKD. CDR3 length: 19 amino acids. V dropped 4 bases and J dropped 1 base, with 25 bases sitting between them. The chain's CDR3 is CAISATIGEGTIGNYGYTF. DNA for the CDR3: TGTGCCATCAGTGCCACCATCGGAGAGGGCACGATCGGTAACTATGGCTACACCTTC.

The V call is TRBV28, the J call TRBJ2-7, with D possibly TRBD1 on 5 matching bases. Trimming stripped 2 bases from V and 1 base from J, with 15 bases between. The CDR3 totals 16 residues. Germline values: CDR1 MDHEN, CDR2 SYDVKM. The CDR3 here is CASSLPLRTRSYEQYF. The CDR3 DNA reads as TGTGCCAGCAGTTTACCCCTCCGGACACGGTCCTACGAGCAGTACTTC.

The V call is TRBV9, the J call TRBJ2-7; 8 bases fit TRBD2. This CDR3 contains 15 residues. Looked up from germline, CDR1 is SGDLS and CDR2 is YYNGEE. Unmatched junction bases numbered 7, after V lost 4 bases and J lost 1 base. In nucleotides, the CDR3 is TGTGCCAGCAGCAGGGGGGCTAGCGGGTCCTACGAGCAGTACTTC. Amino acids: CASSRGASGSYEQYF.

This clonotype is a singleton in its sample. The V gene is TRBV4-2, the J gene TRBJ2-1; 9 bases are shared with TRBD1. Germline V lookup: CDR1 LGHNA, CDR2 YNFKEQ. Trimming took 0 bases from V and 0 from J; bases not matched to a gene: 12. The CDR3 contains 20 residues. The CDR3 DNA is TGTGCCAGCAGCCAAGATGGAGGGACAGGGATGACTAGCTCCTACAATGAGCAGTTCTTC. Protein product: CASSQDGGTGMTSSYNEQFF.

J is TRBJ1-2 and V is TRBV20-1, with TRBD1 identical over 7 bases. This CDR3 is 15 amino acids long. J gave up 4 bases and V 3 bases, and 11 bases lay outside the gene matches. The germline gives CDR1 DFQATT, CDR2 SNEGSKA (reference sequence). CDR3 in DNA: TGCAGTGCTAGTCCCGGGACAGAACCTCGCTATGGCTACACCTTC. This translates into CSASPGTEPRYGYTF.

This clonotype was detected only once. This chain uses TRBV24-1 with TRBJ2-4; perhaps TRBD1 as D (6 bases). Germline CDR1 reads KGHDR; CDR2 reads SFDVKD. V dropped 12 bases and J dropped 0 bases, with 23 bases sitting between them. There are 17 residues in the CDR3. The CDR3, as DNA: TGTGCCCACCGGGGACATGTGTTCAGCCTAGCCAAAAACATTCAGTACTTC. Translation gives CAHRGHVFSLAKNIQYF.

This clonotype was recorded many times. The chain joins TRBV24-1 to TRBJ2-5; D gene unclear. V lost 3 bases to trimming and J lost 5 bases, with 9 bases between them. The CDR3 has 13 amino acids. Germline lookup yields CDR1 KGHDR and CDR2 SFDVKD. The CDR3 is CATSDPLRETQYF. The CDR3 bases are TGTGCCACCAGTGATCCTCTGCGGGAGACCCAGTACTTC.